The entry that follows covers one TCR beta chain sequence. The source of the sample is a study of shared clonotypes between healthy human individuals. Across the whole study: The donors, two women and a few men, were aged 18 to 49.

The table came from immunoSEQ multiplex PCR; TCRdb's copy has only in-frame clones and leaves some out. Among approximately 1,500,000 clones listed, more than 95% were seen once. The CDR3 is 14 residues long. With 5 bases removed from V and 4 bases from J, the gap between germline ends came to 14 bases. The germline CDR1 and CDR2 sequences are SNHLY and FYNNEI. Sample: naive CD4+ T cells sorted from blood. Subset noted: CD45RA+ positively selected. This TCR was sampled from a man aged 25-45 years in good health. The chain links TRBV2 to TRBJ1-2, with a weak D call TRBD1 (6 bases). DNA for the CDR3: TGTGCCAGCAGTTTGACAGGACCGGTCTATGGCTACACCTTC. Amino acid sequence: CASSLTGPVYGYTF.